What follows is one TCR beta chain and its context. This specimen belongs to a study of technical replicates of blood from several donors. The CDR3 totals 17 residues. Assay used: immunoSEQ multiplex PCR; TCRdb lists only in-frame clones, some missing. The sample yields more than 90,000 clones, 90% to 96% seen once. The sample consisted of T cells isolated from PBMCs. This sequence originates from a human donor in good health. The rearrangement links TRBV12-2 to TRBJ2-2; the table's D call TRBD2 went unverified against the DNA. TRBV12-2 constitutes a pseudogene. DNA of the CDR3: TGTGCAAGTCGCTTAGGACTAGCGGATAACAACACCGGGGAGCTGTTTTTT. Its protein product is CASRLGLADNNTGELFF.